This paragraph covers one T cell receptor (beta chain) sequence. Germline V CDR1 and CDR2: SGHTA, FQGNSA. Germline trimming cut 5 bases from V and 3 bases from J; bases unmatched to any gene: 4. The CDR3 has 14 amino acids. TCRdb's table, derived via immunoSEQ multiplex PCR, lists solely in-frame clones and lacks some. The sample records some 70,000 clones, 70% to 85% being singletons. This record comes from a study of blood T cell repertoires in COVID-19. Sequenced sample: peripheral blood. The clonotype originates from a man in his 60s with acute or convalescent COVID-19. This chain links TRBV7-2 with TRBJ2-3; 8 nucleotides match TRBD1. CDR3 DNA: TGTGCCAGCAGCCCCAGGGGGCTTACAGATACGCAGTATTTT. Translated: CASSPRGLTDTQYF.